This T cell receptor (beta chain) comes out of a study of PD-1 blockade in classical Hodgkin lymphoma. Study summary: Intravenous delivery of nivolumab at 3 mg/kg to patients occurred every 2 weeks.

Remarks on this clone: Antigen specificity is unknown.

The time point here: cycle 4 day 1 (C4D1), after about 6 weeks of nivolumab. Every patient had relapsed following autologous stem cell transplantation, and cohorts differed in brentuximab vedotin exposure. Generated by immunoSEQ multiplex PCR, the TCRdb table keeps only in-frame clones and is missing some. The data show roughly 50,000 clones, around 90% seen once. Germline V gene lookup returns CDR1 SNHLY and CDR2 FYNNEI. The CDR3 runs 12 residues. Trimming removed 4 bases at V and 3 bases at J, with 7 bases between. Study-wide findings and caveats: Lower baseline TCR diversity marked trial partial responders and progressors. TCR diversity at baseline was reported to be reduced in newly diagnosed patients relative to healthy donors.

The sequence was collected from a human donor with classical Hodgkin lymphoma. The chain has TRBV2 and TRBJ2-7; no clear D. Sample: peripheral blood mononuclear cells (PBMCs), taken before the fourth cycle of nivolumab. CDR3 loop: CASSVLVYEQYF. The CDR3 DNA reads TGTGCCAGCAGTGTTCTAGTCTACGAGCAGTACTTC.